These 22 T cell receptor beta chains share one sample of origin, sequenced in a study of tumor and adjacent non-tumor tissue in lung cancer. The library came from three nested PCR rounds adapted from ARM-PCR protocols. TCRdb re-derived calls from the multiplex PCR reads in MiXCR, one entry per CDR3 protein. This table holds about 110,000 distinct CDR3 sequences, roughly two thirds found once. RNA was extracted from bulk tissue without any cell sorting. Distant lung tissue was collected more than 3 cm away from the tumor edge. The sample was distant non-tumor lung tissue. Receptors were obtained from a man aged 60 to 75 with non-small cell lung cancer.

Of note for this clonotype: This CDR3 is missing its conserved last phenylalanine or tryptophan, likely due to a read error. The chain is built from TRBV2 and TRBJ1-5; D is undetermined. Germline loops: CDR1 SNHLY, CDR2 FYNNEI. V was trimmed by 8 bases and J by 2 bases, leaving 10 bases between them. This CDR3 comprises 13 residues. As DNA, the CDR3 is TGTGCCAGCGGTGTGGACGGCAATCAGCCCCAGCATTAT. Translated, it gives CASGVDGNQPQHY.

CDR3 sequence (DNA): TGTGCCATCAGCAGCGGGGGGACCGCGGATACGCAGTATTTT. Translating it yields CAISSGGTADTQYF. The chain carries TRBV10-3 and TRBJ2-3, with TRBD2 matching 9 bases. Germline V gives CDR1 ENHRY, CDR2 SYGVKD. V shed 6 bases, J shed 6 bases, and the junction held 7 bases outside the gene matches. The CDR3 covers 14 residues.

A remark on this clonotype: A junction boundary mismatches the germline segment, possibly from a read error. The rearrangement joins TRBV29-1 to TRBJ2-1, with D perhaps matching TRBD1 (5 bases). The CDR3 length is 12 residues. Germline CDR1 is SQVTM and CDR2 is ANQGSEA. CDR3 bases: TGCAGCGTTGTGGACAATTTCCATGAGCAGATCTTC. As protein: CSVVDNFHEQIF.

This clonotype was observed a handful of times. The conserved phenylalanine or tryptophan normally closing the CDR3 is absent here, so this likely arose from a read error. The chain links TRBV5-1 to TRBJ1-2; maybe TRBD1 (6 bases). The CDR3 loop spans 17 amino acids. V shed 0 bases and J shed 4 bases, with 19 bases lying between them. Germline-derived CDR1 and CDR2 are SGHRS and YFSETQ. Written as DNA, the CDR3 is TGCGCCAGCAGCTTGGGGCACTCCGGGGGCACTGGCTATGGCTACACCCTC. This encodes CASSLGHSGGTGYGYTL.

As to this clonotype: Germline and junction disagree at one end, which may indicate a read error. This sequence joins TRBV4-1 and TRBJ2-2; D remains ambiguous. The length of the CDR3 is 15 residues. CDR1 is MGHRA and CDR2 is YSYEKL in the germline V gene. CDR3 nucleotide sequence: TGCGTCAGCAGTCAAGGTCCGCAGCACACCGGGGAGCTGTTTTTT. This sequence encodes CVSSQGPQHTGELFF.

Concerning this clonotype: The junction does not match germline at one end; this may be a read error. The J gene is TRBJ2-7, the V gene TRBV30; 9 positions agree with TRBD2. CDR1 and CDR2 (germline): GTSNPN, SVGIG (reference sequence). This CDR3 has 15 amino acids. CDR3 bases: TGTGCTTGGAGCGAAAGACTAGCGGTAAACTACGAGCAGTACTTC. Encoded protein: CAWSERLAVNYEQYF.

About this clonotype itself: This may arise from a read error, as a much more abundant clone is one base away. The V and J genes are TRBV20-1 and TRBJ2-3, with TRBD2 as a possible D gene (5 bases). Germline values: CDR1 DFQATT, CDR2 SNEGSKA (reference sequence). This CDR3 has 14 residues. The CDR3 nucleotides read TGCAGTGTTAGAGGGAGAGGAACCACAGATACGCAGTATTTT. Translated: CSVRGRGTTDTQYF.

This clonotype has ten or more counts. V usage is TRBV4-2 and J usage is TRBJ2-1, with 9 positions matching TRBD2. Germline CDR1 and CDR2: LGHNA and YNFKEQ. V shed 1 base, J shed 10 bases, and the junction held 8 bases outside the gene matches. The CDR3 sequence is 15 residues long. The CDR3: CASSQGLAGQAEQFF. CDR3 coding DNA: TGTGCCAGCAGCCAAGGGCTAGCGGGGCAGGCCGAGCAGTTCTTC.

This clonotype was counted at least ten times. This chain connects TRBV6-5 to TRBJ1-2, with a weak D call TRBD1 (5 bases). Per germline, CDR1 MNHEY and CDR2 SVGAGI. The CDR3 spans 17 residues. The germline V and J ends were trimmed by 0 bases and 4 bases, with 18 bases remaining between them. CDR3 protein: CASSYSLDFADSYGYTF. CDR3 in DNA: TGTGCCAGCAGTTACTCGTTAGATTTCGCCGACAGCTATGGCTACACCTTC.

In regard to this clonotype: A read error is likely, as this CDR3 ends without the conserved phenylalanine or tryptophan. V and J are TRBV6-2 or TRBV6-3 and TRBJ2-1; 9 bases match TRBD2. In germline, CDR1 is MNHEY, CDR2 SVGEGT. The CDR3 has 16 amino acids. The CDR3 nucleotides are TGTGCCAGCAGCACCCCGATAATAGCGGGGGATAATGAACAGTTCTTA. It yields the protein CASSTPIIAGDNEQFL.

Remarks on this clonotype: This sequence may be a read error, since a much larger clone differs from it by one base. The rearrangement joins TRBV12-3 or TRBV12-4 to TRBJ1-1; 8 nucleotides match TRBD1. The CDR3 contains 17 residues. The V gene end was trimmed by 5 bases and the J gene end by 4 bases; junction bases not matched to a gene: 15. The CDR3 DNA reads TGTGCCAGCAGTCGACAGCAGGGGGCTTTACGGATCACTGAAGCTTTCTTT. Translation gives CASSRQQGALRITEAFF.

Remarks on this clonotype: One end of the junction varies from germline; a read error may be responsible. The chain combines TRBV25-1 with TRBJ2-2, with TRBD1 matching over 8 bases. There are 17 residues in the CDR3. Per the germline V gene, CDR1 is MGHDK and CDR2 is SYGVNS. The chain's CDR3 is CTSSPGAGGLDTGELFF. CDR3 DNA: TGTACCAGCAGTCCAGGTGCAGGGGGCCTAGATACCGGGGAGCTGTTTTTT.

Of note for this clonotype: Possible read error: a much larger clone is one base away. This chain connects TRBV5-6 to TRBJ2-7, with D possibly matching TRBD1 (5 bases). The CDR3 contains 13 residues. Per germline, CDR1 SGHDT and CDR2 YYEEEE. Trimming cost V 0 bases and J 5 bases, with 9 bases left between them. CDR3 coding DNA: TGTGCCAGCAGCTTGGTAGACAGCCACGAGCAGTACTTC. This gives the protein CASSLVDSHEQYF.

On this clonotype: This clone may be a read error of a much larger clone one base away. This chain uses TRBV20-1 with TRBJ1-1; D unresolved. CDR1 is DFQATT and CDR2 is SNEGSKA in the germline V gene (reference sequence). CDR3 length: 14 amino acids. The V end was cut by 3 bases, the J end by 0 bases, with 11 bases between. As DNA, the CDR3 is TGCAGTGCTAGCGAAACTCCGGTGAACACTGAAGCTTTCTTT. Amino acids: CSASETPVNTEAFF.

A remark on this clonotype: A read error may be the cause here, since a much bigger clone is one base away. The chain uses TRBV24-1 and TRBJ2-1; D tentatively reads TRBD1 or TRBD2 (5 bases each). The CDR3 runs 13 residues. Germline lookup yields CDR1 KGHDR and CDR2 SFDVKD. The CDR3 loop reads CVTSDLGHNEQFF. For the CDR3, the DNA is TGTGTCACCAGTGATTTGGGACACAATGAGCAGTTCTTC.

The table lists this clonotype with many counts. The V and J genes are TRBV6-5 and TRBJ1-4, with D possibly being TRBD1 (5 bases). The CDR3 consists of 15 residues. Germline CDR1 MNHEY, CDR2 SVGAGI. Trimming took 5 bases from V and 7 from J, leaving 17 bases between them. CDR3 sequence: CASSSSGSRVEKLFF. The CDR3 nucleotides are TGTGCCAGCAGTAGCTCAGGGAGTCGGGTTGAAAAACTGTTTTTT.

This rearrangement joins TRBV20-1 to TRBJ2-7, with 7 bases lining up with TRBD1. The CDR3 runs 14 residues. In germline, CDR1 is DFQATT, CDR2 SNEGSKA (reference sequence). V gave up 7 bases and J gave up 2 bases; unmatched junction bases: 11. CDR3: CSVTGAGRTYEQYF. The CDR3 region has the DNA TGCAGTGTTACAGGGGCCGGACGAACCTACGAGCAGTACTTC.

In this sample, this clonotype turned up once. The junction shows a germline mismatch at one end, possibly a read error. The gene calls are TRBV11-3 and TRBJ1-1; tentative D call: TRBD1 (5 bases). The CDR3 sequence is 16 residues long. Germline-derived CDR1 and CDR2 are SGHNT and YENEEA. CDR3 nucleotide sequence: TGTGCCAGCTGCTTAGAGGTCCAGGGTCCTGCCACTGAAGCTCTCTTT. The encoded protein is CASCLEVQGPATEALF.

The CDR3 DNA sequence: TGCGCCAGCAGCCGAGGGACCGGCAGGGGCACAGATACGCAGTATTTT. This translates into CASSRGTGRGTDTQYF. The rearrangement links TRBV4-1 to TRBJ2-3; D tentatively fits TRBD1 or TRBD2 (5 bases each). The CDR3 length is 16 residues. CDR1 and CDR2 (germline): MGHRA, YSYEKL. The V end was cut by 4 bases, the J end by 1 base, with 15 bases between.

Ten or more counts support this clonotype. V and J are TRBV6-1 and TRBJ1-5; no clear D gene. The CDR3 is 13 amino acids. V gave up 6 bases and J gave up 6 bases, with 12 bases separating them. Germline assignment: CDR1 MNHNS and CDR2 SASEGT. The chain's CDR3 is CASRGIGLQPQHF. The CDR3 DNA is TGTGCCAGCAGGGGGATCGGGCTTCAGCCCCAGCATTTT.

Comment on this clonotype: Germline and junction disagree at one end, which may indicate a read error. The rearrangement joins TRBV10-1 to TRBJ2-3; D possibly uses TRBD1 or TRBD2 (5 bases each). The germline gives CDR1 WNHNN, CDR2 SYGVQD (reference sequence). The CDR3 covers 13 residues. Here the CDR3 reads CTSSLGTTDTQYF. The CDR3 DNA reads TGCACCAGCAGTCTTGGGACCACAGACACGCAGTATTTT.

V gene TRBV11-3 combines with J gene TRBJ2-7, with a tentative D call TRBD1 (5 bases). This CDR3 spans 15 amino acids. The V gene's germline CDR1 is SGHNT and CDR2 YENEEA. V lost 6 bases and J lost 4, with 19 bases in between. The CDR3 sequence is CASSPMTVSVYEQYF. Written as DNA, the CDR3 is TGTGCCAGCAGTCCGATGACAGTTTCCGTGTACGAGCAGTACTTC. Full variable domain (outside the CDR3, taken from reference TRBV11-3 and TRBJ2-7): EAGVVQSPRYKIIEKKQPVAFWCNPISGHNTLYWYLQNLGQGPELLIRYENEEAVDDSQLPKDRFSAERLKGVDSTLKIQPAELGDSAVYLCASSPMTVSVYEQYFGPGTRLTVT.